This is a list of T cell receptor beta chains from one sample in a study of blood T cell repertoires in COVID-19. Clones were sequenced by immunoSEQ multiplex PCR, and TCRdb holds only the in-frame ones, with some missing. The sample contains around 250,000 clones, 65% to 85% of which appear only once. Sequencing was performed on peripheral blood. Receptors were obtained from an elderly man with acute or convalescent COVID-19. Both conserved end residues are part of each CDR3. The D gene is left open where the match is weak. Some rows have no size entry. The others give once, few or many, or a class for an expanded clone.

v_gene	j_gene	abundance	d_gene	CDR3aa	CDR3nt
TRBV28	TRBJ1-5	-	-	CASTLTDFQPQHF	TGTGCCAGCACCCTGACAGATTTCCAGCCCCAGCATTTT
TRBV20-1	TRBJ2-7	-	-	CSASPAENSYEQYF	TGCAGTGCTAGTCCAGCGGAGAACTCCTACGAGCAGTACTTC
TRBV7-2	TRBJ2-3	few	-	CASSLDGTSTDTQYF	TGTGCCAGCAGCTTAGACGGGACAAGCACAGATACGCAGTATTTT
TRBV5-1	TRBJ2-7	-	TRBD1	CASSLGTGVREQYF	TGCGCCAGCAGCCTCGGGACAGGGGTGAGGGAGCAGTACTTC
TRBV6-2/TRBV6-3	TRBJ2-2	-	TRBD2	CASSGRGAGVLNTGELFF	TGTGCCAGCAGTGGCCGTGGAGCGGGAGTCCTGAACACCGGGGAGCTGTTTTTT
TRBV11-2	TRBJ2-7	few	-	CASSFTSSYEQYF	TGTGCCAGCAGCTTTACCAGCTCCTACGAGCAGTACTTC
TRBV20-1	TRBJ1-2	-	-	CSASGQGFGYTF	TGCAGTGCTAGTGGGCAGGGGTTTGGCTACACCTTC
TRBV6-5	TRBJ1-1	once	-	CASSTLGGGFTEAFF	TGTGCCAGCAGTACACTGGGAGGGGGATTCACTGAAGCTTTCTTT
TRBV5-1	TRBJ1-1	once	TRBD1	CASSSTWTGSMNTEAFF	TGCGCCAGCAGCTCGACATGGACAGGATCCATGAACACTGAAGCTTTCTTT
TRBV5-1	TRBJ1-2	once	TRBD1	CASSLAVGQGSGYTF	TGCGCCAGCAGCTTGGCCGTAGGACAGGGGAGCGGCTACACCTTC
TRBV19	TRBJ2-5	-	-	CASSIFGSGETQYF	TGTGCCAGTAGTATTTTTGGCTCCGGGGAGACCCAGTACTTC
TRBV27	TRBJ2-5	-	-	CASSLGGYQETQYF	TGTGCCAGCAGTTTGGGCGGGTACCAAGAGACCCAGTACTTC
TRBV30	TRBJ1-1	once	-	CAWSRERNTEAFF	TGTGCCTGGAGCCGCGAAAGGAACACTGAAGCTTTCTTT
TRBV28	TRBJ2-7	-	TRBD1	CASSSGTVYEQYF	TGTGCCAGCAGTTCCGGGACAGTCTACGAGCAGTACTTC
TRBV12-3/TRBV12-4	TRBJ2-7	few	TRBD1	CASSPGTGNEQYF	TGTGCCAGCAGTCCCGGGACAGGGAACGAGCAGTACTTC
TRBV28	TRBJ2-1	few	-	CASSLPGRGSYNEQFF	TGTGCCAGCAGTTTACCAGGGAGGGGGTCCTACAATGAGCAGTTCTTC
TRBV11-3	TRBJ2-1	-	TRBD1	CASSQSSGGNNEQFF	TGTGCCAGCAGCCAGAGCTCAGGGGGCAATAATGAGCAGTTCTTC
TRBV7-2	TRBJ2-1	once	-	CASSLWAVGANEQFF	TGTGCCAGCAGCCTCTGGGCGGTAGGGGCCAATGAGCAGTTCTTC
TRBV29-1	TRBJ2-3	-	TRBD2	CSVLGLASTDTQYF	TGCAGCGTATTGGGACTAGCTAGCACAGATACGCAGTATTTT
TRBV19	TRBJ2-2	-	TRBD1	CASSPGQGWAGELFF	TGTGCCAGTAGTCCCGGACAGGGGTGGGCCGGGGAGCTGTTTTTT
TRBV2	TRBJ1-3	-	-	CASAISRGNTIYF	TGTGCCAGCGCGATTTCGAGGGGAAACACCATATATTTT
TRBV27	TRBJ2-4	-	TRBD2	CASRPERGLAGGQNIQYF	TGTGCCAGCAGACCCGAGCGGGGACTAGCGGGAGGACAAAACATTCAGTACTTC
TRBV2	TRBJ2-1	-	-	CASSPQKGGHSEQFF	TGTGCCAGCAGTCCCCAAAAGGGGGGGCACAGTGAGCAGTTCTTC
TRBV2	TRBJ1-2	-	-	CASSAQTRSNYGYTF	TGTGCCAGCAGTGCGCAGACAAGATCTAACTATGGCTACACCTTC
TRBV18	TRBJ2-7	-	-	CASSPLGYEQYF	TGTGCCAGCTCACCACTCGGCTACGAGCAGTACTTC
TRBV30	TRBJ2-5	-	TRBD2	CAWNRGVVETQYF	TGTGCCTGGAATCGGGGGGTGGTAGAGACCCAGTACTTC
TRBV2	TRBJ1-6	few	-	CASRIGGSYNSPLHF	TGTGCCAGCAGGATCGGGGGCTCCTATAATTCACCCCTCCACTTT
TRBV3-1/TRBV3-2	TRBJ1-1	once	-	CASSQSGEGTEAFF	TGTGCCAGCAGCCAATCTGGGGAGGGCACTGAAGCTTTCTTT
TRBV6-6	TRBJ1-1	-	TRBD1	CASSGTGPTEAFF	TGTGCCAGCAGTGGGACAGGGCCTACTGAAGCTTTCTTT
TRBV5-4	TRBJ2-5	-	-	CASSRDLQTQYF	TGTGCCAGCAGTAGGGACTTGCAGACCCAGTACTTC
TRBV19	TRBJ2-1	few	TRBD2	CASSTGLGGGKNEQFF	TGTGCCAGTAGTACGGGGTTGGGGGGAGGGAAGAATGAGCAGTTCTTC
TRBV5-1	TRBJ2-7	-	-	CASSLGQGSSEQYF	TGCGCCAGCAGCTTGGGGCAGGGGTCCAGCGAGCAGTACTTC
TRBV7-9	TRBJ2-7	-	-	CASSLDTGVTYEQYF	TGTGCCAGCAGCTTAGATACAGGCGTAACCTACGAGCAGTACTTC
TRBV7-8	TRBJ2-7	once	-	CASSLAASATISYEQYF	TGTGCCAGCAGCTTAGCGGCCAGCGCTACAATCTCCTACGAGCAGTACTTC
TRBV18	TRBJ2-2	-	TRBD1	CASSPGGQAAGELFF	TGTGCCAGCTCACCAGGCGGACAGGCCGCCGGGGAGCTGTTTTTT
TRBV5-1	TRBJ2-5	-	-	CASSLEGQGRETQYF	TGCGCCAGCAGCTTGGAAGGGCAGGGGAGAGAGACCCAGTACTTC
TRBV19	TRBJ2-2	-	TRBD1	CASSSRDRGITGELFF	TGTGCCAGTAGTTCCCGGGACAGGGGTATTACCGGGGAGCTGTTTTTT
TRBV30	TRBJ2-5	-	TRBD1	CAWSRGQGGTQYF	TGTGCCTGGAGTAGGGGACAGGGCGGGACCCAGTACTTC
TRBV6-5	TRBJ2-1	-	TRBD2	CASSYSWEGIVNEQFF	TGTGCCAGCAGTTACTCTTGGGAGGGCATAGTCAATGAGCAGTTCTTC
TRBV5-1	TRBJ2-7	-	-	CASSLVSSATYEQYF	TGCGCCAGCAGCTTGGTATCTAGCGCGACCTACGAGCAGTACTTC
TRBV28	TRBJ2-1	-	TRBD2	CASRLAGVTYNEQFF	TGTGCCAGCAGGTTAGCGGGAGTAACCTACAATGAGCAGTTCTTC
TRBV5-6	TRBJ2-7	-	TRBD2	CASSFLAGGPPYEQYF	TGTGCCAGCAGCTTTTTAGCGGGGGGGCCTCCCTACGAGCAGTACTTC
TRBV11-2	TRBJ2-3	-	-	CASSPRGGPRETQYF	TGTGCCTCTTCCCCTAGGGGGGGGCCCCGGGAGACGCAGTATTTT
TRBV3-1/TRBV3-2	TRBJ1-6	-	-	CATRGGYNSPLHF	TGTGCCACCCGCGGCGGTTATAATTCACCCCTCCACTTT
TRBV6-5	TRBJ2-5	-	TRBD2	CASSTAGLGEETQYF	TGTGCCAGCAGTACCGCGGGACTAGGGGAAGAGACCCAGTACTTC
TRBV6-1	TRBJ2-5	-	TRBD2	CASSEWREGKTQYF	TGTGCCAGCAGTGAATGGCGGGAGGGGAAGACCCAGTACTTC
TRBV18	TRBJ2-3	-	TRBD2	CASSLGTSGDTQYF	TGTGCCAGCTCACTCGGGACTAGTGGGGATACGCAGTATTTT
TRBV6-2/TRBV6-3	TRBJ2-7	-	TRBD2	CASSYGLRRTSGNYEQYF	TGTGCCAGCAGTTACGGCCTCCGGAGAACTAGCGGGAACTACGAGCAGTACTTC
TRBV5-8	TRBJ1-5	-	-	CASSLTGLGANQPQHF	TGTGCCAGCAGCTTGACAGGGTTGGGGGCCAATCAGCCCCAGCATTTT
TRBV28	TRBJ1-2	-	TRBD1	CASSYRQGGGYTF	TGTGCCAGCAGCTACCGACAGGGTGGCGGCTACACCTTC
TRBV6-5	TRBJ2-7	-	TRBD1	CASSYAGQGYEQYF	TGTGCCAGCAGTTACGCCGGACAGGGCTACGAGCAGTACTTC
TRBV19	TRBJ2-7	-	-	CASRTRQSSYEQYF	TGTGCCAGTAGGACCCGACAGAGCTCCTACGAGCAGTACTTC
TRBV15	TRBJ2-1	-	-	CATSRDKVGEQFF	TGTGCCACCAGCAGAGATAAAGTTGGCGAGCAGTTCTTC